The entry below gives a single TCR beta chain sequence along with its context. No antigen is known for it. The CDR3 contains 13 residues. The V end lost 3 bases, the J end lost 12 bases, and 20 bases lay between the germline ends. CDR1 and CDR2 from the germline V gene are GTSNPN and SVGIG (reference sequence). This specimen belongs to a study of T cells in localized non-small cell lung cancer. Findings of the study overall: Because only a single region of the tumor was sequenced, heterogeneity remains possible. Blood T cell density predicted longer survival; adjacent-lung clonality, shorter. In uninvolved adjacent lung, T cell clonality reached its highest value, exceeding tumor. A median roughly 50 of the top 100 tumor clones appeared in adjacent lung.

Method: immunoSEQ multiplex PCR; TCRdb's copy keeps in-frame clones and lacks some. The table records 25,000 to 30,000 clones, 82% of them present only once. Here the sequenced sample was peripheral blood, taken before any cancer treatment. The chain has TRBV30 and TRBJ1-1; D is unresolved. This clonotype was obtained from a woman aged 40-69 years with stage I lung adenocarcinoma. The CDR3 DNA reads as TGTGCCTGGAGCCTCCTGGGAGGGCAAGGGACTTTCTTT. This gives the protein CAWSLLGGQGTFF.